Listed below are T cell receptor beta chains from one sample, sequenced in a study of OX40 agonist ivuxolimab in advanced cancers. Sequencing used immunoSEQ multiplex PCR; TCRdb keeps in-frame clones, though not all of them. This sample has around 60,000 clones, with about 85% found just once. The sample here was CD4+ or CD8+ T cells sorted from blood, taken in a trial of the OX40 agonist ivuxolimab. The receptors were sampled from an adult with an advanced solid tumor such as melanoma, head and neck, liver or kidney cancer. Both conserved end residues are part of each CDR3. The order of the fields is V gene, J gene, clone size, D gene, CDR3 DNA, CDR3 protein. A D gene is named only where the DNA matches it firmly. Some rows mark clone size as missing; the rest say once, few, many or name a class of expanded clone.

V gene: TRBV2; J gene: TRBJ2-1; clone size: -; D gene: -; CDR3 DNA: TGTGCCAGCAGTGATCTAGCCATTTCCTACAATGAGCAGTTCTTC; CDR3 protein: CASSDLAISYNEQFF
V gene: TRBV7-3; J gene: TRBJ2-2; clone size: few; D gene: -; CDR3 DNA: TGTGCCAGCAGCTCCGACGTGAACACCGGGGAGCTGTTTTTT; CDR3 protein: CASSSDVNTGELFF
V gene: TRBV5-1; J gene: TRBJ2-3; clone size: -; D gene: -; CDR3 DNA: TGCGCCAGCAGCTTGTGGGGTCAGACTAGCACAGATACGCAGTATTTT; CDR3 protein: CASSLWGQTSTDTQYF
V gene: TRBV10-3; J gene: TRBJ2-2; clone size: -; D gene: -; CDR3 DNA: TGTGCCATCAGTGAAGGCCTAATGGCCGGGGAGCTGTTTTTT; CDR3 protein: CAISEGLMAGELFF
V gene: TRBV30; J gene: TRBJ1-4; clone size: -; D gene: -; CDR3 DNA: TGTGCCTGGAGTACACCGGGGACCGGCGAAAAACTGTTTTTT; CDR3 protein: CAWSTPGTGEKLFF
V gene: TRBV4-3; J gene: TRBJ2-3; clone size: -; D gene: TRBD2; CDR3 DNA: TGCGCCAGCAGCCAATTTGCGGGGGGGAGCACAGATACGCAGTATTTT; CDR3 protein: CASSQFAGGSTDTQYF
V gene: TRBV5-1; J gene: TRBJ2-7; clone size: -; D gene: -; CDR3 DNA: TGCGCCAGCAGCCCCCAGGACACCACCTACGAGCAGTACTTC; CDR3 protein: CASSPQDTTYEQYF
V gene: TRBV10-1; J gene: TRBJ2-5; clone size: -; D gene: TRBD2; CDR3 DNA: TGCGCCAGCATATCGACTAGCGGGAGGCCCATTGGGGAGACCCAGTACTTC; CDR3 protein: CASISTSGRPIGETQYF
V gene: TRBV21-1; J gene: TRBJ2-1; clone size: -; D gene: -; CDR3 DNA: TGTGCCAGCAGCAGGCCCGGAAGGGGGATCTACAATGAGCAGTTCTTC; CDR3 protein: CASSRPGRGIYNEQFF
V gene: TRBV19; J gene: TRBJ1-2; clone size: -; D gene: -; CDR3 DNA: TGTGCCAGTTCCACAGGGACGTTGAACTATGGCTACACCTTC; CDR3 protein: CASSTGTLNYGYTF
V gene: TRBV28; J gene: TRBJ1-1; clone size: -; D gene: -; CDR3 DNA: TGTGCCAGCAGTTTATACGGATCCGGGCGGACTGAAGCTTTCTTT; CDR3 protein: CASSLYGSGRTEAFF
V gene: TRBV7-2; J gene: TRBJ2-4; clone size: -; D gene: -; CDR3 DNA: TGTGCCAGCAGCTTAGGGGGGTGGAGGGCCAAAAACATTCAGTACTTC; CDR3 protein: CASSLGGWRAKNIQYF
V gene: TRBV6-5; J gene: TRBJ1-1; clone size: -; D gene: -; CDR3 DNA: TGTGCCAGCAGCGCCACAGGGAACACTGAAGCTTTCTTT; CDR3 protein: CASSATGNTEAFF
V gene: TRBV28; J gene: TRBJ1-1; clone size: -; D gene: -; CDR3 DNA: TGTGCCAGCCTTAAAAGTACTAACACTGAAGCTTTCTTT; CDR3 protein: CASLKSTNTEAFF
V gene: TRBV19; J gene: TRBJ2-7; clone size: few; D gene: -; CDR3 DNA: TGTGCCAGTAGCCCTCTAGGAGACGGGGGATCCTACGAGCAGTACTTC; CDR3 protein: CASSPLGDGGSYEQYF
V gene: TRBV27; J gene: TRBJ1-2; clone size: few; D gene: TRBD1; CDR3 DNA: TGTGCCAGCAGTCCACAGGGGACTGGCTACACCTTC; CDR3 protein: CASSPQGTGYTF
V gene: TRBV15; J gene: TRBJ2-1; clone size: -; D gene: -; CDR3 DNA: TGTGCCACCAGCCCAATCCGGGAGAATGAGCAGTTCTTC; CDR3 protein: CATSPIRENEQFF
V gene: TRBV29-1; J gene: TRBJ1-2; clone size: once; D gene: -; CDR3 DNA: TGCACCGCTATAGCTAACTATGGCTACACCTTC; CDR3 protein: CTAIANYGYTF
V gene: TRBV18; J gene: TRBJ2-7; clone size: -; D gene: -; CDR3 DNA: TGTGCCAGCTCACCAGGGTCAGGTGAGAGGGAGCAGTACTTC; CDR3 protein: CASSPGSGEREQYF
V gene: TRBV10-3; J gene: TRBJ1-1; clone size: -; D gene: -; CDR3 DNA: TGTGCCACCCTAGCGGCGGCGAACACTGAAGCTTTCTTT; CDR3 protein: CATLAAANTEAFF
V gene: TRBV4-3; J gene: TRBJ2-1; clone size: -; D gene: -; CDR3 DNA: TGCGCCAGCAGCCAAGATGGGCGGAATGAGCAGTTCTTC; CDR3 protein: CASSQDGRNEQFF
V gene: TRBV19; J gene: TRBJ2-7; clone size: -; D gene: TRBD2; CDR3 DNA: TGTGCCAGTAGTATAGGGGGCGGGAGCTTCAACGAGCAGTACTTC; CDR3 protein: CASSIGGGSFNEQYF
V gene: TRBV5-1; J gene: TRBJ2-7; clone size: -; D gene: -; CDR3 DNA: TGCGCCAGCAGCTTGGAAGGGAACGAGCAGTACTTC; CDR3 protein: CASSLEGNEQYF
V gene: TRBV14; J gene: TRBJ2-7; clone size: -; D gene: -; CDR3 DNA: TGTGCCAGCAGCCAAGCTTTCGAAGGGGGAGGGCAGTACTTC; CDR3 protein: CASSQAFEGGGQYF
V gene: TRBV5-1; J gene: TRBJ2-1; clone size: -; D gene: TRBD2; CDR3 DNA: TGCGCCAGCAGCACGGGACTAGCGGGAGGCTACAATGAGCAGTTCTTC; CDR3 protein: CASSTGLAGGYNEQFF
V gene: TRBV30; J gene: TRBJ2-7; clone size: -; D gene: -; CDR3 DNA: TGTGCCTGGAGCCGGAGACCGCTACCTAGGGAGCAGTACTTC; CDR3 protein: CAWSRRPLPREQYF
V gene: TRBV28; J gene: TRBJ2-6; clone size: few; D gene: -; CDR3 DNA: TGTGCCAGCAGTTTTTTCTCTGGGGCCAACGTCCTGACTTTC; CDR3 protein: CASSFFSGANVLTF
V gene: TRBV7-2; J gene: TRBJ1-1; clone size: once; D gene: -; CDR3 DNA: TGTGCCAGCGGACCGCACGTGAACACTGAAGCTTTCTTT; CDR3 protein: CASGPHVNTEAFF
V gene: TRBV6-1; J gene: TRBJ1-1; clone size: once; D gene: -; CDR3 DNA: TGTGCCAGCAGTTCAGGGGATGGGACTGAAGCTTTCTTT; CDR3 protein: CASSSGDGTEAFF
V gene: TRBV2; J gene: TRBJ2-3; clone size: few; D gene: TRBD2; CDR3 DNA: TGTGCCAGCAGGCGGGAGTTCGGAGATACGCAGTATTTT; CDR3 protein: CASRREFGDTQYF
V gene: TRBV4-3; J gene: TRBJ1-4; clone size: -; D gene: -; CDR3 DNA: TGCGCCAGCAGCCAAGCCCCTGCACGGGCCCATCGAGAAAAACTGTTTTTT; CDR3 protein: CASSQAPARAHREKLFF
V gene: TRBV7-2; J gene: TRBJ2-7; clone size: -; D gene: -; CDR3 DNA: TGTGCCAGCACCAACCCGGTGGGGTCCTACGAGCAGTACTTC; CDR3 protein: CASTNPVGSYEQYF
V gene: TRBV7-8; J gene: TRBJ2-7; clone size: once; D gene: TRBD2; CDR3 DNA: TGTGCCAGCAGCTTAAGCGGGATAAACTACGAGCAGTACTTC; CDR3 protein: CASSLSGINYEQYF
V gene: TRBV29-1; J gene: TRBJ1-4; clone size: -; D gene: -; CDR3 DNA: TGCAGCGTTAGTTCCGGGGAAAAACTGTTTTTT; CDR3 protein: CSVSSGEKLFF
V gene: TRBV10-3; J gene: TRBJ2-5; clone size: -; D gene: -; CDR3 DNA: TGTGCCATCAGTACCCCGATGGGGACCCAGTACTTC; CDR3 protein: CAISTPMGTQYF
V gene: TRBV10-3; J gene: TRBJ2-7; clone size: -; D gene: TRBD1; CDR3 DNA: TGTGCCATCGCCAGACAGGGGGGCTCCTACGAGCAGTACTTC; CDR3 protein: CAIARQGGSYEQYF
V gene: TRBV7-9; J gene: TRBJ2-3; clone size: -; D gene: TRBD1; CDR3 DNA: TGTGCCAGCAGCTCATGGACAGGGGGGGCAGATACGCAGTATTTT; CDR3 protein: CASSSWTGGADTQYF
V gene: TRBV4-1; J gene: TRBJ2-1; clone size: -; D gene: -; CDR3 DNA: TGCGCCAGCAGCCAAGAAGGAAGCCTTAGCTCCTACAATGAGCAGTTCTTC; CDR3 protein: CASSQEGSLSSYNEQFF
V gene: TRBV28; J gene: TRBJ1-2; clone size: -; D gene: -; CDR3 DNA: TGTGCCAGCAATTTCCCGGGGCGAAGTGGCTACACCTTC; CDR3 protein: CASNFPGRSGYTF
V gene: TRBV30; J gene: TRBJ1-4; clone size: once; D gene: TRBD1; CDR3 DNA: TGTGCCTGGGGGCCGGGACAGGTCAATGAAAAACTGTTTTTT; CDR3 protein: CAWGPGQVNEKLFF
V gene: TRBV7-7; J gene: TRBJ2-1; clone size: -; D gene: -; CDR3 DNA: TGTGCTAGCAGCTTAGGCCTAGACTACAATGAGCAGTTCTTC; CDR3 protein: CASSLGLDYNEQFF